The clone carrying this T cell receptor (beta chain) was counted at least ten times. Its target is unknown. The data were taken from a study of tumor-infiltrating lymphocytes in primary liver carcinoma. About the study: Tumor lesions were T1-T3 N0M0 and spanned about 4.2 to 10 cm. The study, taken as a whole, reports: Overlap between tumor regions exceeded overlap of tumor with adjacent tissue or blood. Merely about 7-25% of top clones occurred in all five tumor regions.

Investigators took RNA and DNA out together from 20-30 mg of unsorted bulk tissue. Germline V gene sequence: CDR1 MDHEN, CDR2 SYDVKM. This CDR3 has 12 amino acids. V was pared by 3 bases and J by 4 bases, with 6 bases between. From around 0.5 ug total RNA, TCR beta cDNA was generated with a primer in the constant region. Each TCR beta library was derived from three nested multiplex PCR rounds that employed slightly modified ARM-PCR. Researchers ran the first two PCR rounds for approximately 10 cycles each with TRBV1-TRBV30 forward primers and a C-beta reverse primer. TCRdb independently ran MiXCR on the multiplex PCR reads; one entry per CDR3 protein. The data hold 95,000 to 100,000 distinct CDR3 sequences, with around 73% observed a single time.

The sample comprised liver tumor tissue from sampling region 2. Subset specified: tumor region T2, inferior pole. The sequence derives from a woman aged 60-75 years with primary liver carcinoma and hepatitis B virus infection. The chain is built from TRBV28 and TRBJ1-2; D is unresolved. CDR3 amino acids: CASSFLGYGYTF. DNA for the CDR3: TGTGCCAGCAGTTTTTTGGGCTATGGCTACACCTTC.